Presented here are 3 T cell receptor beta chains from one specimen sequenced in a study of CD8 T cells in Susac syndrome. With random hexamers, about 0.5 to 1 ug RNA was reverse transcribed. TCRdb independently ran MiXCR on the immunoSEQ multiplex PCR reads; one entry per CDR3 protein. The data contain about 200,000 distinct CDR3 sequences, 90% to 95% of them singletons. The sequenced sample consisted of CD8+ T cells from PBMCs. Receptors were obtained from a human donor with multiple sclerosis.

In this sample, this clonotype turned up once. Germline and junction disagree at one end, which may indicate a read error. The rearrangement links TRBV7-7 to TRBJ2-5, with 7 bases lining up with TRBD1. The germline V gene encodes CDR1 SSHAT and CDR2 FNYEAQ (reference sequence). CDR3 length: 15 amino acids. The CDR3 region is CASSWGRGTAETQYF. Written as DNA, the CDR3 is TGTGCTAGCAGCTGGGGGAGAGGGACAGCGGAGACCCAGTACTTC.

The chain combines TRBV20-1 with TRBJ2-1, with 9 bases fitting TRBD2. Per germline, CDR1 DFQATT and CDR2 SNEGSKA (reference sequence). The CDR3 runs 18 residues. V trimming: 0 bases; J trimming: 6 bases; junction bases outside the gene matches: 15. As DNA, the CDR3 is TGCAGTGCTAGAGATGGAGTCGCGGGGGCGGGAGGGCCCAATGAGCAGTTCTTC. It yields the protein CSARDGVAGAGGPNEQFF.

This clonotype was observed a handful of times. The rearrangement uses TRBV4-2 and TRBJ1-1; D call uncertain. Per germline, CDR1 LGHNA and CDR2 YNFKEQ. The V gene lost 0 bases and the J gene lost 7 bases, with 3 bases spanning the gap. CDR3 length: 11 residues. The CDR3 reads CASSQDSEAFF. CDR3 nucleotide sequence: TGTGCCAGCAGCCAAGATAGTGAAGCTTTCTTT.